This T cell receptor beta chain was found in a study of blood T cell repertoires in COVID-19. Study context: COVID-19 samples collected from the United States, Italy and Spain covered acute and convalescent phases. PBMCs, B-cell-depleted T cells, or T cells were the source of the cDNA or gDNA that made up the material.

Clones were read by immunoSEQ multiplex PCR, and TCRdb kept only the in-frame ones, dropping some. The table shows 9,500 to 12,000 clones, with about 87% occurring only once. Trimming cost V 5 bases and J 7 bases, with 16 bases left between them. Germline V lookup: CDR1 SGHRS, CDR2 YFSETQ. The CDR3 contains 15 residues. The material sequenced was peripheral blood. The receptor was derived from a human donor in a cohort sampled during active COVID-19. The chain uses TRBV5-1 and TRBJ1-6; maybe TRBD1 (6 bases). The DNA of the CDR3 is TGCGCCAGCAGGAACAACAGGGTGCTGAATTCACCCCTCCACTTT. Translated, it gives CASRNNRVLNSPLHF.